These T cell receptor beta chains were read from a single sample in a study of shared clonotypes between healthy human individuals. Clones were read by immunoSEQ multiplex PCR, and TCRdb kept only the in-frame ones, dropping some. The repertoire holds roughly 2,300,000 clones, with less than 95% as singletons. What was sequenced was naive CD4+ T cells from PBMCs. These receptors originate from a man aged 18 to 30 in good health. Some clones in this sample may be carry-over from other donors' samples. Both conserved end residues are part of each CDR3.

v_call	j_call	cdr3_aa
TRBV7-2	TRBJ1-3	CASSLASGNTIYF
TRBV5-8	TRBJ1-1	CASSLWTAMNTEAFF
TRBV11-2	TRBJ2-7	CASSGGLTWTYEQYF
TRBV28	TRBJ1-5	CASTTRDGYNQPQHF
TRBV5-1	TRBJ2-4	CASSLEGEVVKNIQYF
TRBV2	TRBJ1-2	CASSERGGYTF
TRBV15	TRBJ1-3	CATSGAMRNTIYF
TRBV6-5	TRBJ2-2	CASSFRGTGVTGELFF
TRBV7-9	TRBJ1-3	CASSSWEGNTIYF
TRBV7-9	TRBJ2-1	CASSRLWREDGGQFF
TRBV7-9	TRBJ1-1	CASSLLSTVNTEAFF
TRBV25-1	TRBJ2-3	CASSEGGSPDTQYF
TRBV19	TRBJ1-1	CATKQGVAVTEAFF
TRBV4-1	TRBJ2-1	CASSQVGIAGGLSSYNEQFF
TRBV7-9	TRBJ2-3	CASSLAQSPRSIFF
TRBV5-6	TRBJ2-7	CASSLPGTGGEQYF
TRBV19	TRBJ2-2	CASSIRHGQTGELFF
TRBV11-2	TRBJ1-1	CASSFRRQGRNTEAFF
TRBV28	TRBJ2-3	CASSSGTRGFTDTQYF
TRBV7-7	TRBJ2-1	CASSLDRRGSYNEQFF
TRBV9	TRBJ2-4	CASSAGTGVKNIQYF
TRBV2	TRBJ2-5	CASSELTGGGETQYF
TRBV7-3	TRBJ2-1	CASSLDSDSYNEQFF
TRBV29-1	TRBJ1-1	CSVEVLGADRDTEAFF
TRBV18	TRBJ2-2	CASSPQGPNTGELFF
TRBV11-2	TRBJ1-2	CASTRWGTGYTF
TRBV18	TRBJ1-2	CASSLWTGTNYGYTF
TRBV14	TRBJ2-3	CASSRTTRDTQYF
TRBV28	TRBJ1-6	CASWDQNNSPLHF